The clone carrying this T cell receptor (beta chain) has more than one count but fewer than ten. Primed by a sample-barcoded 5' primer and a J-beta primer mix, a second PCR proceeded for roughly 6 to 12 cycles. TCRdb passed the 5' RACE reads through MiXCR, listing each CDR3 protein once. The sample has over 950,000 distinct CDR3 sequences; approximately 38% are singletons. The sample originates from a study of blood T cells in healthy people across ages. Trimming took off 8 bases at V and 1 base at J, with 14 bases between the two ends. Germline CDR1 and CDR2: SNHLY and FYNNEI. The CDR3 runs to 14 residues.

This chain connects TRBV2 to TRBJ1-1, with unresolved D. This TCR derives from a man younger than 35 in good health. Source material: blood. In nucleotides, the CDR3 is TGTGCCAGCCCTTCGGGCAGGAAGAACACTGAAGCTTTCTTT. The encoded protein is CASPSGRKNTEAFF.